The 9 T cell receptor beta chains below were found in one sample sequenced in a study of Ad26.COV2.S vaccination and SARS-CoV-2 variants. Described treatment: about 20 received Ad26.COV2.S at low or high dose, single or two shots; about 5 received placebo; per-sample allocation not given. The samples date from day 63 after the first vaccine or placebo injection. The assay was immunoSEQ multiplex PCR, and TCRdb's table has in-frame clones only and misses some. Of around 250,000 clones in the sample, around 85% were seen once. Sequences were derived from peripheral blood, sampled in a trial of Ad26.COV2.S vaccine versus placebo. Receptors originate from a person aged 18-65 years who received the Ad26.COV2.S COVID-19 vaccine or a placebo.

The V and J genes are TRBV3-1 (or the pseudogene TRBV3-2) and TRBJ1-2; D ambiguous. This CDR3 has 13 residues. V was trimmed by 0 bases and J by 6 bases, leaving 8 bases between them. Germline V lookup: CDR1 LGHDT, CDR2 YNNKEL (reference sequence). The CDR3 sequence: CASSQEARHGYTF. In nucleotides, the CDR3 is TGTGCCAGCAGCCAAGAAGCCAGACATGGCTACACCTTC.

The chain carries TRBV4-3 and TRBJ1-4; no clear D gene. The germline V gene encodes CDR1 LGHNA and CDR2 YSLEER. The CDR3 sequence is 15 residues long. V dropped 6 bases and J dropped 8 bases, with 19 bases sitting between them. CDR3 in amino acids: CASSLRREGLEKLFF. The DNA for the CDR3 is TGCGCCAGCAGTCTACGCCGGGAAGGGTTAGAAAAACTGTTTTTT.

The chain recombines TRBV5-8 with TRBJ1-1, with 7 positions matching TRBD1. Germline V gene data show CDR1 as SGHTS and CDR2 as YDEGEE. The junction had 13 bases not matched to a gene; V was cut back by 6 bases and J by 5 bases. This CDR3 has 15 amino acids. CDR3 DNA: TGTGCCAGCACTTTAGAGGGGGCCATGAGGACTGAAGCTTTCTTT. This codes for CASTLEGAMRTEAFF.

The V call is TRBV18, the J call TRBJ2-3; 9 positions agree with TRBD2. The germline CDR1 and CDR2 sequences are KGHSH and LQKENI. The CDR3 totals 16 residues. With V trimmed by 5 bases and J by 7 bases, 13 bases remained unmatched. CDR3 coding DNA: TGTGCCAGCTCAACCGGGACTAGCATTATTCGAAATACGCAGTATTTT. Amino acid sequence: CASSTGTSIIRNTQYF.

This sequence joins TRBV28 and TRBJ1-6, with 10 bases fitting TRBD1. Germline CDR1 reads MDHEN; CDR2 reads SYDVKM. The trim removed 4 bases at V and 6 bases at J, leaving 9 bases unmatched. There are 17 residues in the CDR3. The CDR3 nucleotides read TGTGCCAGCAGTTCCAAGCGGGACAGGGGACTTAATTCACCCCTCCACTTT. Amino acid sequence: CASSSKRDRGLNSPLHF.

The J gene is TRBJ2-5, the V gene TRBV7-7; 8 positions agree with TRBD2. Germline lookup yields CDR1 SSHAT and CDR2 FNYEAQ (reference sequence). This CDR3 comprises 12 residues. CDR3 sequence reads: CASGVTGETQYF. CDR3 sequence (DNA): TGTGCTAGCGGGGTGACAGGCGAAACCCAGTACTTC.

The chain joins TRBV3-1 (or the pseudogene TRBV3-2) to TRBJ1-4, with 7 bases fitting TRBD1. V shed 4 bases and J 3 bases; nucleotides not matched to a gene: 8. The CDR3 contains 16 residues. The germline CDR1 and CDR2 sequences are LGHDT and YNNKEL (reference sequence). The CDR3 loop is CASSPGQPMSNEKLFF. The DNA of the CDR3 is TGTGCCAGCAGCCCGGGACAGCCCATGTCTAATGAAAAACTGTTTTTT.

The chain is built from TRBV19 and TRBJ1-5; 10 positions match TRBD1. After removal of 4 bases from V and 9 bases from J, the junction contained 9 bases not matched to a gene. The CDR3 totals 15 residues. The V gene's germline CDR1 is LNHDA and CDR2 SQIVND (reference sequence). CDR3 DNA: TGTGCCAGTAGTAGGACCCGGGACAGGGGCCCGCCCCAGCATTTT. Translation gives CASSRTRDRGPPQHF.

V usage is TRBV18 and J usage is TRBJ2-2; 7 bases map to TRBD2. J lost 7 bases, V lost 2 bases, and 4 bases had no gene match. The CDR3 sequence is 14 residues long. Per germline, CDR1 KGHSH and CDR2 LQKENI. CDR3 sequence reads: CASSPGTTIGELFF. The CDR3 nucleotides read TGTGCCAGCTCACCAGGGACTACCATCGGGGAGCTGTTTTTT.